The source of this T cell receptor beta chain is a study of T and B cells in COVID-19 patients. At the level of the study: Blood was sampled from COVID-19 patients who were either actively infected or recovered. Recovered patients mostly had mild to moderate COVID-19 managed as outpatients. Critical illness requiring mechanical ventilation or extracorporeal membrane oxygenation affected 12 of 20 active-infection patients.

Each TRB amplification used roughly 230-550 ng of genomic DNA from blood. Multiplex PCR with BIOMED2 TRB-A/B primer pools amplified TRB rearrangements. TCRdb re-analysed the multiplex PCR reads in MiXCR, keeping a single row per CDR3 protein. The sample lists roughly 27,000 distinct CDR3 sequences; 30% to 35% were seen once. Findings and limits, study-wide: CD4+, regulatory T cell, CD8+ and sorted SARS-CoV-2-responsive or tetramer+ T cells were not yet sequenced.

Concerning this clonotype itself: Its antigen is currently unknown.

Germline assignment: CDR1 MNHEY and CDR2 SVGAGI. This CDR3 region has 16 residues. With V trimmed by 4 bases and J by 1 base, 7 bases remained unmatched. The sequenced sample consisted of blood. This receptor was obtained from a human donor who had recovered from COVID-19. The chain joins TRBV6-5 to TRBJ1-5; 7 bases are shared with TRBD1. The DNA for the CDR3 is TGTGCCAGCAGTTCGACAGGGCTTGGAAGCAATCAGCCCCAGCATTTT. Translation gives CASSSTGLGSNQPQHF.